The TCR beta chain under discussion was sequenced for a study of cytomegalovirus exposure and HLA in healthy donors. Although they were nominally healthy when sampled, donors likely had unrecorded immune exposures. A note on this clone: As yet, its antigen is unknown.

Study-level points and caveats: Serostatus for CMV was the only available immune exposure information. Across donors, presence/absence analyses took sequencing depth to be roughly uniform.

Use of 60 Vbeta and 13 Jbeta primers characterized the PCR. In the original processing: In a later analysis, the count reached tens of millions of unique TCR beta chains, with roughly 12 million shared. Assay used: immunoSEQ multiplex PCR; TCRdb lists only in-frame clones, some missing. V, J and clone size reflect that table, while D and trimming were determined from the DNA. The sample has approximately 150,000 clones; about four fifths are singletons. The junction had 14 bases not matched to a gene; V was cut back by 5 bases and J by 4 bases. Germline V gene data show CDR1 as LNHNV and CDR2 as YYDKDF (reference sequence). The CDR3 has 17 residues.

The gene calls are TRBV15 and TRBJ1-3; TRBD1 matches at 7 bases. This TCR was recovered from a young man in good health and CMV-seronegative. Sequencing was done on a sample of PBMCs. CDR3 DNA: TGTGCCACCAGCCTTAACTTCGGACAGGACGAAGGAAACACCATATATTTT. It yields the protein CATSLNFGQDEGNTIYF. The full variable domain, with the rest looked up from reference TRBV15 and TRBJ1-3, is DAMVIQNPRYQVTQFGKPVTLSCSQTLNHNVMYWYQQKSSQAPKLLFHYYDKDFNNEADTPDNFQSRRPNTSFCFLDIRSPGLGDTAMYLCATSLNFGQDEGNTIYFGEGSWLTVV.